This section outlines one TCR beta chain sequence together with its context. The data belong to a study of T cell responses to AZD1222 COVID-19 vaccine. V was shortened by 0 bases and J by 0 bases, with 10 bases between the two germline ends. CDR3 length: 16 amino acids. Germline V gives CDR1 SGHRS, CDR2 YFSETQ. The protocol was immunoSEQ multiplex PCR, while the TCRdb copy is restricted to in-frame clones and leaves out a portion. The data show about 100,000 clones, approximately 89% seen once. This chain uses TRBV5-1 with TRBJ1-3; no clear D gene. Sequenced here: peripheral blood, sampled on day 0 of AZD1222 vaccination. The source of this sequence is an adult in good health. In DNA form, the CDR3 reads TGCGCCAGCAGCTTGGCTTCCGCGAGCTCTGGAAACACCATATATTTT. Translating gives CASSLASASSGNTIYF.